The 11 T cell receptor beta chains given below trace back to one sample, sequenced in a study of blood T cell repertoires in COVID-19. Profiled with immunoSEQ multiplex PCR; TCRdb holds only in-frame clones, not every one. The profile shows about 200,000 clones, more than 70% of them singletons. Sequencing was performed on peripheral blood. The source is a person between 70 and 80 years old with COVID-19, enrolled during active disease.

V is TRBV7-6 and J is TRBJ1-4, with TRBD1 as a possible D gene (5 bases). CDR1 SGHVS and CDR2 FNYEAQ come from the germline V gene. This CDR3 is 16 amino acids long. Trimming took off 5 bases at V and 4 bases at J, with 17 bases between the two ends. CDR3 in DNA: TGTGCCAGCAGCCCCCGGATGGGGCCCTATAATGAAAAACTGTTTTTT. As protein: CASSPRMGPYNEKLFF.

This chain uses TRBV6-5 with TRBJ1-5, with D perhaps TRBD1 (6 bases). Germline V CDR1 and CDR2: MNHEY, SVGAGI. V shed 5 bases and J shed 5 bases, with 7 bases lying between them. The CDR3 is 12 amino acids. Here the CDR3 reads CASSHRDQPQHF. The CDR3 DNA reads TGTGCCAGCAGTCACAGGGATCAGCCCCAGCATTTT.

This chain links TRBV4-2 with TRBJ2-1; weak D call: TRBD2 (6 bases). Trimming removed 5 bases at V and 8 bases at J, with 22 bases between. CDR1 is LGHNA and CDR2 is YNFKEQ in the germline V gene. This CDR3 region has 16 residues. The CDR3: CASSSTYGGPGDEQFF. In nucleotides, the CDR3 is TGTGCCAGCAGCTCAACCTATGGAGGGCCGGGGGATGAGCAGTTCTTC.

The genes are TRBV5-6 and TRBJ1-1; no clear D gene. CDR1 is SGHDT, CDR2 YYEEEE, per germline. The CDR3 spans 16 residues. Trimming took off 4 bases at V and 3 bases at J, with 19 bases between the two ends. CDR3 DNA: TGTGCCAGCAGCAACGCCCTTCTAGGCGGGGACACTGAAGCTTTCTTT. Residues: CASSNALLGGDTEAFF.

J is TRBJ1-2 and V is TRBV28, with D unresolved. Germline-derived CDR1 and CDR2 are MDHEN and SYDVKM. The CDR3 runs to 15 residues. Between the trimmed V and J ends, which lost 2 bases and 0 bases, there was a span of 10 bases. CDR3 protein: CASSLGQTPNYGYTF. CDR3 sequence (DNA): TGTGCCAGCAGTTTAGGGCAGACCCCTAACTATGGCTACACCTTC.

The DNA for the CDR3 is TGTGCCAGCAGGGGGACAGCTTCCTCCTACGAGCAGTACTTC. This encodes CASRGTASSYEQYF. This chain joins TRBV6-5 and TRBJ2-7; 7 nucleotides agree with TRBD1. There are 14 residues in the CDR3. Germline CDR1 MNHEY, CDR2 SVGAGI. With V trimmed by 6 bases and J by 0 bases, 5 bases remained unmatched.

The rearrangement uses TRBV4-2 and TRBJ1-5; D is possibly TRBD1 (5 bases). The CDR3 length is 16 residues. Per the germline V gene, CDR1 is LGHNA and CDR2 is YNFKEQ. Deletions cut 3 bases from V and 2 bases from J, with 14 bases between. The CDR3 nucleotides are TGTGCCAGCAGCCATATAGACGGAGGGGGCAATCAGCCCCAGCATTTT. Its translation: CASSHIDGGGNQPQHF.

The V and J genes are TRBV5-1 and TRBJ2-3; 14 positions agree with TRBD2. Trimming cost V 4 bases and J 5 bases; bases outside gene matches: 6. The CDR3 has 16 amino acids. Germline CDR1 is SGHRS and CDR2 is YFSETQ. The CDR3 nucleotides are TGCGCCAGCAGCCCTGGGACTAGCGGGAGTGTAGATACGCAGTATTTT. Its translation: CASSPGTSGSVDTQYF.

CDR3 protein: CASSVRGSNQPQHF. The CDR3 DNA follows: TGTGCCAGCAGCGTCAGGGGAAGCAATCAGCCCCAGCATTTT. The chain joins TRBV7-9 to TRBJ1-5; D may be TRBD1 (6 bases). The germline V gene encodes CDR1 SEHNR and CDR2 FQNEAQ (reference sequence). The CDR3 is 14 residues long. Trimming left V 5 bases short and J 1 base short, with 9 bases between. Using reference TRBV7-9 and TRBJ1-5 for the parts outside the CDR3, the full variable domain is DTGVSQNPRHKITKRGQNVTFRCDPISEHNRLYWYRQTLGQGPEFLTYFQNEAQLEKSRLLSDRFSAERPKGSFSTLEIQRTEQGDSAMYLCASSVRGSNQPQHFGDGTRLSIL.

This chain uses TRBV28 with TRBJ1-4; 8 bases are a match to TRBD1. V shed 6 bases and J 8 bases; nucleotides not matched to a gene: 5. Germline V gene sequence: CDR1 MDHEN, CDR2 SYDVKM. The CDR3 has 13 residues. This CDR3 reads CASRIQGVEKLFF. CDR3 coding DNA: TGTGCCAGCAGAATACAGGGGGTAGAAAAACTGTTTTTT.

The rearrangement uses TRBV30 and TRBJ1-3; D unresolved. V lost 1 base to trimming and J lost 7 bases, with 17 bases between them. CDR3 size: 15 residues. Germline assignment: CDR1 GTSNPN and CDR2 SVGIG (reference sequence). In DNA form, the CDR3 reads TGTGCCTGGAGTGGAGAGGGTTGGGATCGGAACACCATATATTTT. This gives the protein CAWSGEGWDRNTIYF.